Listed below are T cell receptor beta chains from one sample, sequenced in a study of radiation and T cells in renal cell carcinoma. Profiling relied on immunoSEQ multiplex PCR, and the TCRdb table lists in-frame clones only, not all of them. This sample carries 120,000 to 150,000 clones, 86% of them seen once, and the ten largest clones take about a sixth. The sequencing used blood, collected from a patient whose treatment included radiotherapy and nephrectomy. The source of these receptors is a woman between 50 and 59 years old with renal cell carcinoma. CDR3s include the opening cysteine and the closing phenylalanine or tryptophan. Each record gives: D gene, clone size, J gene, V gene, CDR3 DNA, CDR3 protein. D genes are given only for firm matches. A row's size may be missing; if present it is once, few, many or a size class.

TRBD1	.	TRBJ2-7	TRBV27	TGTGCCAGCAGTTACAGGGGCGACGACGAGCAGTACTTC	CASSYRGDDEQYF
.	.	TRBJ2-5	TRBV6-5	TGTGCCAGTCTCGGGAGAGGGAAGCCGGGAGAGACCCAGTACTTC	CASLGRGKPGETQYF
.	.	TRBJ1-5	TRBV7-2	TGTGCCAGCACCAAGGGCGAACAGGATCAGCCCCAGCATTTT	CASTKGEQDQPQHF
.	.	TRBJ2-5	TRBV5-1	TGCGCCAGCAGCTCCGGGGCCCAAGAGACCCAGTACTTC	CASSSGAQETQYF
.	.	TRBJ2-5	TRBV18	TGTGCCAGCTCACCTGCTAGAGCCGTGGGCCCAGAGACCCAGTACTTC	CASSPARAVGPETQYF
.	.	TRBJ1-1	TRBV7-3	TGTGCCAGCAGCTTAAACGGGGGGGACACTGAAGCTTTCTTT	CASSLNGGDTEAFF
TRBD2	.	TRBJ2-4	TRBV25-1	TGTGCCAGCGAGCTAGCGGGGGGCCAACAAAACATTCAGTACTTC	CASELAGGQQNIQYF
TRBD2	.	TRBJ2-1	TRBV4-1	TGCGCCAGCAGCCTCGGACTAGCGGGAGTTAATGAGCAGTTCTTC	CASSLGLAGVNEQFF
.	.	TRBJ1-1	TRBV7-9	TGTGCCAGCAGCTCCCCTCTTTTAACTGAAGCTTTCTTT	CASSSPLLTEAFF
.	.	TRBJ2-7	TRBV21-1	TGTGCCAGCAGCCCGCTTTGTTCTTACGAGCAGTACTTC	CASSPLCSYEQYF
.	.	TRBJ1-2	TRBV19	TGTGCCAGTAGTATAGGGACAGATCATGGCTACACCTTC	CASSIGTDHGYTF
.	.	TRBJ2-5	TRBV5-4	TGTGCCAGCAGCCGTCGGGACTCCCAAGAGACCCAGTACTTC	CASSRRDSQETQYF
.	.	TRBJ2-2	TRBV28	TGTGCCAGCATTCTACAGGGTGGTCCCGGGGAGCTGTTTTTT	CASILQGGPGELFF
.	.	TRBJ2-6	TRBV21-1	TGTGCCAGCGGCAGGCCTCGGGCCAACGTCCTGACTTTC	CASGRPRANVLTF
.	.	TRBJ1-4	TRBV6-6	TGTGCCAGCAGTTACTCCGTCGGACAGCTATTC	CASSYSVGQLF
TRBD2	once	TRBJ2-3	TRBV5-4	TGTGCCAGCAGCCGGAGCGGGGGGAATCATACGCAGTATTTT	CASSRSGGNHTQYF
.	.	TRBJ1-2	TRBV5-4	TGTGCCAGCAGATCGATACAGGGCTGGGGCTACACCTTC	CASRSIQGWGYTF
.	.	TRBJ1-1	TRBV28	TGTGCCAGCAGTTTTGTTAGGGCTTTGGACACTGAAGCTTTCTTT	CASSFVRALDTEAFF
.	.	TRBJ2-3	TRBV7-2	TGTGCCAGCAGCGACAGCGGGCGCTCAGATACGCAGTATTTT	CASSDSGRSDTQYF
.	.	TRBJ2-1	TRBV7-2	TGTGCCAGCAGCCCAACGCCCAATGAGCAGTTCTTC	CASSPTPNEQFF
.	once	TRBJ1-5	TRBV5-1	TGCGCCAGCAGCACAAGCCCCAATCAGCCCCAGCATTTT	CASSTSPNQPQHF
.	.	TRBJ2-7	TRBV7-2	TGTGCCAGCAGCCGGTACGGGGTCGTATCGGACGAGCAGTACTTC	CASSRYGVVSDEQYF
.	.	TRBJ1-5	TRBV19	TGTGCCAGTAGTATTATAGGAGCGCAGCTGAGGCCCCAGCATTTT	CASSIIGAQLRPQHF
.	.	TRBJ2-2	TRBV6-6	TGTGCCAGCAGTTGGACAGTGAACACCGGGGAGCTGTTTTTT	CASSWTVNTGELFF
.	few	TRBJ2-3	TRBV5-4	TGTGCCAGCAGCTTAGGGGGAGGCACAGATACGCAGTATTTT	CASSLGGGTDTQYF
TRBD1	.	TRBJ2-7	TRBV5-1	TGCGCCAGCAGCTTGGGGGGACAGACGCAGTACTTC	CASSLGGQTQYF
.	.	TRBJ2-7	TRBV27	TGTGCCAGCAGTTTATCGGCAGTCAGAAGACCCTACGAGCAGTACTTC	CASSLSAVRRPYEQYF
.	.	TRBJ1-1	TRBV7-7	TGTGCCAGCAGCCGTAGTCGGCAGGACGGCCCCTCGGGGACTGAAGCTTTCTTT	CASSRSRQDGPSGTEAFF
.	.	TRBJ1-2	TRBV10-1	TGCGCCAGCAGTCCAGGGGAATACTATGGCTACACCTTC	CASSPGEYYGYTF
.	.	TRBJ2-7	TRBV19	TGTGCCAGTAGTGCTCGAGGAGGCGAGCAGTACTTC	CASSARGGEQYF
TRBD1	once	TRBJ2-5	TRBV29-1	TGCAGCGTTGAAGATCCCACAGGGGGTCGAGAGACCCAGTACTTC	CSVEDPTGGRETQYF
TRBD1	.	TRBJ2-7	TRBV29-1	TGCAGCGCTCTCGCACAGGGGGGCTACGAGCAGTACTTC	CSALAQGGYEQYF
.	.	TRBJ2-3	TRBV2	TGTGCCAGCAGTCTACAGGGAATCACAGATACGCAGTATTTT	CASSLQGITDTQYF
.	once	TRBJ1-2	TRBV5-1	TGCGCCAGCAGCTTGGGTCAGGGAAGCTATGGCTACACCTTC	CASSLGQGSYGYTF
TRBD1	.	TRBJ1-6	TRBV7-8	TGTGCCAGCAGCCTCACTCCGGACAGGGGAAATTCACCCCTCCACTTT	CASSLTPDRGNSPLHF
.	.	TRBJ2-5	TRBV13	TGTGCCAGCAGCTCACGTCGGGGAGGAGAGACCCAGTACTTC	CASSSRRGGETQYF
TRBD1	.	TRBJ2-7	TRBV5-6	TGTGCCAGCAGCCTCAGGGGGCCCGGACACTTC	CASSLRGPGHF
.	few	TRBJ1-1	TRBV30	TGTGCCTGGAGATTTGGAGGCCTTAGGGACACTGAAGCTTTCTTT	CAWRFGGLRDTEAFF
TRBD1	.	TRBJ1-6	TRBV5-1	TGCGCCAGCAGCCTCACGACAGGGGATTCACCCCTCCACTTT	CASSLTTGDSPLHF
.	.	TRBJ1-1	TRBV15	TGTGCCACCAGCACCCCCAAGACAGATAGGGTCGCTGAAGCTTTCTTT	CATSTPKTDRVAEAFF
TRBD2	.	TRBJ2-2	TRBV5-4	TGTGCCAGCAGCTTCGGGCTAGCGGGAGACACCGGGGAGCTGTTTTTT	CASSFGLAGDTGELFF
.	.	TRBJ2-7	TRBV6-6	TGTGCCAGCAGTTGGGGGAGTGTCTACGAGCAGTACTTC	CASSWGSVYEQYF
TRBD2	.	TRBJ2-7	TRBV11-3	TGTGCCAGCAGCCGGGGGGACTACGAGCAGTACTTC	CASSRGDYEQYF
TRBD1	once	TRBJ1-1	TRBV27	TGTGCCAGCAGTTTGCTATTCCGGGACAGGGCCCACACTGAAGCTTTCTTT	CASSLLFRDRAHTEAFF
.	.	TRBJ1-2	TRBV5-1	TGCGCCAGCAGCTATGGACAGTTCTATGGCTACACCTTC	CASSYGQFYGYTF
.	.	TRBJ2-7	TRBV10-3	TGTGCCATCAGTGAGGGAAGATACGAGCAGTACTTC	CAISEGRYEQYF
.	.	TRBJ1-2	TRBV6-6	TGTGCCAGCAGTTACCCTCCTAGGACGGTTAACTATGGCTACACCTTC	CASSYPPRTVNYGYTF
TRBD2	.	TRBJ2-6	TRBV19	TGTGCCAGTAGTTCCCGGACTAGCGGGGCTGGGGCCAACGTCCTGACTTTC	CASSSRTSGAGANVLTF
.	.	TRBJ1-5	TRBV28	TGTGCCAGCAACAACGGCGGGGGGCCTCGCAATCAGCCCCAGCATTTT	CASNNGGGPRNQPQHF
.	.	TRBJ2-7	TRBV6-1	TGTGCCAGCACCTTTAGTAGGGGAAGGGAGCAGTACTTC	CASTFSRGREQYF
TRBD1	.	TRBJ1-5	TRBV5-1	TGCGCCAGCAGCTTGTCGGGACAGGCCTTAGGGCCCCAGCATTTT	CASSLSGQALGPQHF
TRBD2	.	TRBJ2-1	TRBV2	TGTGCCAGCAGACCCGCCGGCGGGAGTGGGTCAATCACCTACAATGAGCAGTTCTTC	CASRPAGGSGSITYNEQFF
TRBD1	few	TRBJ2-3	TRBV5-1	TGCGCCAGCAGCTTGGGAGCAGGGGGCGACGCACTCTGGTCAGATACGCAGTATTTT	CASSLGAGGDALWSDTQYF
.	.	TRBJ1-4	TRBV27	TGTGCCAGCAGTTTCCGGGGGGATGAAAAACTGTTTTTT	CASSFRGDEKLFF